This note documents a single T cell receptor (beta chain) sequence. Trimming stripped 6 bases from V and 3 bases from J, with 17 bases between. CDR1 and CDR2 (germline): LNHDA, SQIVND (reference sequence). The CDR3 covers 15 residues. The study amplified TCR beta CDR3 regions using RNA transcripts. First-round RT-PCR employed HTBI primers, with a second-round multiplex PCR after it. Using its own MiXCR run on the multiplex PCR reads, TCRdb lists one record per CDR3 protein. The data contain about 210,000 distinct CDR3 sequences, 29% of them singletons. This entry comes from a study of Graves' ophthalmopathy and Graves' hyperthyroidism.

This clonotype originated in a man in his fifties or sixties with Graves' ophthalmopathy. The J gene is TRBJ1-1, the V gene TRBV19; no definite D call. What was sequenced was peripheral blood. The CDR3 is CASSGRTEGDTEAFF. CDR3 coding DNA: TGTGCCAGTAGCGGTCGTACGGAGGGCGACACTGAAGCTTTCTTT.